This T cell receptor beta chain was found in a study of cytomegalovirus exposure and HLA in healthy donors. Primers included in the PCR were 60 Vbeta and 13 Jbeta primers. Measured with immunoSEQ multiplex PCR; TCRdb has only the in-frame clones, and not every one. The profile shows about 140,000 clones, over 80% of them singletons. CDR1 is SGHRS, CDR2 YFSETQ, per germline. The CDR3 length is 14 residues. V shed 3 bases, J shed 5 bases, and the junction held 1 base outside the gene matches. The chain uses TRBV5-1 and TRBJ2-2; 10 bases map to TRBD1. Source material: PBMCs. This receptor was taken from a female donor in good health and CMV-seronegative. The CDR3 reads CASSWGQGTGELFF. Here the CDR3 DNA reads TGCGCCAGCAGCTGGGGACAGGGGACCGGGGAGCTGTTTTTT.